These 7 T cell receptor beta chains originate from one sample sequenced in a study of blood T cells in healthy people across ages. Next came a second PCR, run for about 7 to 11 cycles, which used a sample-barcoded 5' primer along with a J-beta primer mix. TCRdb ran MiXCR on the 5' RACE reads and lists one entry per CDR3 protein. The sample lists hundreds of thousands of distinct CDR3 sequences; approximately 40% were seen once. Specimen: blood. All receptors derive from a man at least 80 years old in good health.

This clonotype showed up many times. The chain combines TRBV20-1 with TRBJ2-5, with TRBD1 matching over 7 bases. The CDR3 covers 13 residues. Germline V CDR1 and CDR2: DFQATT, SNEGSKA (reference sequence). V shed 5 bases, J shed 4 bases, and the junction held 7 bases outside the gene matches. CDR3 DNA: TGCAGTGCTGCTGACAGGGCGGGAGAGACCCAGTACTTC. Amino acid sequence: CSAADRAGETQYF.

The gene calls are TRBV24-1 and TRBJ2-7, with 11 nucleotides matching TRBD1. V lost 2 bases to trimming and J lost 4 bases; unmatched junction nucleotides: 3. CDR3 length equals 15 residues. Germline V gene lookup returns CDR1 KGHDR and CDR2 SFDVKD. The CDR3 region has the DNA TGTGCCACCAGTGATTCGGGACAGGGGGTGTACGAGCAGTACTTC. The encoded protein is CATSDSGQGVYEQYF.

This chain connects TRBV9 to TRBJ2-5, with D unresolved. The CDR3 runs 14 residues. The V end was cut by 5 bases, the J end by 5 bases, with 16 bases between. Germline V lookup: CDR1 SGDLS, CDR2 YYNGEE. CDR3 coding DNA: TGTGCCAGCAGTTTGGGTGCTTCGGAGGAGACCCAGTACTTC. It codes for CASSLGASEETQYF.

This chain joins TRBV5-1 and TRBJ2-2; TRBD1 matches at 8 bases. The CDR3 is 13 residues long. The J segment lost 7 bases and the V segment lost 7 bases, leaving 6 bases of the junction unmatched. CDR1 is SGHRS and CDR2 is YFSETQ in the germline V gene. DNA of the CDR3: TGCGCCAGCGGACAGGGTATTAGCGGGGAGCTGTTTTTT. It encodes CASGQGISGELFF. Full variable domain (outside the CDR3, taken from reference TRBV5-1 and TRBJ2-2): KAGVTQTPRYLIKTRGQQVTLSCSPISGHRSVSWYQQTPGQGLQFLFEYFSETQRNKGNFPGRFSGRQFSNSRSEMNVSTLELGDSALYLCASGQGISGELFFGEGSRLTVL.

The chain has TRBV6-5 and TRBJ2-7; D possibly corresponds to TRBD1 (5 bases). Between the trimmed V and J ends, which lost 5 bases and 6 bases, there was a span of 14 bases. Germline V gene data show CDR1 as MNHEY and CDR2 as SVGAGI. CDR3 length: 13 amino acids. The DNA of the CDR3 is TGTGCCAGCAGTCGGACCCAGGGCGTCGAGCAGTACTTC. It is translated as CASSRTQGVEQYF.

The chain links TRBV6-2 or TRBV6-3 to TRBJ2-5, with D perhaps TRBD1 (7 bases). This CDR3 is built from 16 residues. Germline V gene sequence: CDR1 MNHEY, CDR2 SVGEGT. Trimming stripped 2 bases from V and 0 bases from J, with 13 bases between. The CDR3 DNA follows: TGTGCCAGCAGTTACGGAGGGACAGTGTACCAAGAGACCCAGTACTTC. Its translation is CASSYGGTVYQETQYF.

J is TRBJ1-1 and V is TRBV3-1; D may be TRBD1 (5 bases). Germline CDR1 reads LGHDT; CDR2 reads YNNKEL (reference sequence). The CDR3 runs 14 residues. V was clipped by 4 bases and J by 3 bases, with 12 bases between them. The CDR3 coding sequence is TGTGCCAGCAGCCCACAGGTTGCGTACACTGAAGCTTTCTTT. This encodes CASSPQVAYTEAFF. Full variable domain (remainder filled in from reference TRBV3-1 and TRBJ1-1): DTAVSQTPKYLVTQMGNDKSIKCEQNLGHDTMYWYKQDSKKFLKIMFSYNNKELIINETVPNRFSPKSPDKAHLNLHINSLELGDSAVYFCASSPQVAYTEAFFGQGTRLTVV.